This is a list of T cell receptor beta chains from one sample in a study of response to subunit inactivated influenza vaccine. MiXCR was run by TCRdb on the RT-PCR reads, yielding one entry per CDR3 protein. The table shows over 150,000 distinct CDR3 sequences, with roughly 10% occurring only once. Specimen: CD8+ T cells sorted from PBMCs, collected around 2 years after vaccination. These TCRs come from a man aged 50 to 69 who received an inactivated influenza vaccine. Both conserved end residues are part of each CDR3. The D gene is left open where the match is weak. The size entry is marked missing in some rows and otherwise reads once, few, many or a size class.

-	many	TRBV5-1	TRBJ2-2	TGCGCCAGCACTCTGAACCGACAGTCCACCGGGGAGCTGTTTTTT	CASTLNRQSTGELFF
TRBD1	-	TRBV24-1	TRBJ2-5	TGTGCCACCAGTACAGGGGAAGAGACCCAGTACTTC	CATSTGEETQYF
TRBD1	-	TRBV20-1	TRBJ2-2	TGCAGTACGAGATTACAGGGGACCACCGGGGAGCTGTTTTTT	CSTRLQGTTGELFF
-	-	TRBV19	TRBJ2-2	TGTGCCAGTAGTATTTCAAGCTCCGGGGAGCTGTTTTTT	CASSISSSGELFF
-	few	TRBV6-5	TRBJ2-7	TGTGCCAGCAGTTACTTTGTTGCGGGTTACGAGCAGTACTTC	CASSYFVAGYEQYF
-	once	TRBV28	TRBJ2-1	TGTGCCAGCAGTCTCGTGCAGAGCTCCTACAATGAGCAGTTCTTC	CASSLVQSSYNEQFF
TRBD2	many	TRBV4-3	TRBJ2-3	TGCGCCAGCAGCCAAGATGGGCTAGCGGTTACTACAGATACGCAGTATTTT	CASSQDGLAVTTDTQYF
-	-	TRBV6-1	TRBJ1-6	TGTGCCAGCAGGGAGAGGGGATTTCAGGACTCCTATAATTCACCCCTCCACTTT	CASRERGFQDSYNSPLHF
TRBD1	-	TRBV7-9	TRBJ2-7	TGTGCCAGCAGCCCGACGACAGGGACAAGCTACGAGCAGTACTTC	CASSPTTGTSYEQYF
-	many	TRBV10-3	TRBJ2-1	TGTGCCATCAGTGATCAGGGGGGGCACAATGAGCAGTTCTTC	CAISDQGGHNEQFF
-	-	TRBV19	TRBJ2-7	TGTGCCAGTAGTATAGTAGGTGGCAGGGATACCTACGAGCAGTACTTC	CASSIVGGRDTYEQYF
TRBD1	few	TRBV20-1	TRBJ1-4	TGCAGTGCCTCAGGGGGCTATAATGAAAAACTGTTTTTT	CSASGGYNEKLFF
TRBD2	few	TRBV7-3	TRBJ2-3	TGTGCCAGCAGCAAAGGGACTAGCGGGAGCTCAGATACGCAGTATTTT	CASSKGTSGSSDTQYF
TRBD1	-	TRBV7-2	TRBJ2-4	TGTGCCAGCAGCTCCCCCGGGACAGGGATGGGCAAAAACATTCAGTACTTC	CASSSPGTGMGKNIQYF
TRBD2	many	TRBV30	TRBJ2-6	TGTGCCTGGAGGGATCTGGGAGGGAGCTCTGGGGCCAACGTCCTGACTTTC	CAWRDLGGSSGANVLTF
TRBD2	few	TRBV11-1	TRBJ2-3	TGTGCCAGCAGCCTTCCGGGACTAGCGGGGGGCCGCACAGATACGCAGTATTTT	CASSLPGLAGGRTDTQYF
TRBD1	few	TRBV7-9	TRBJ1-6	TGTGCCAGTGGGACAGACGACACCCTCCACTTT	CASGTDDTLHF
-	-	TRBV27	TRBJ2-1	TGTGCCAGCAGTAACTTGATGGGGGCCCTATCCTACAATGAGCAGTTCTTC	CASSNLMGALSYNEQFF
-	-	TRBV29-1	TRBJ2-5	TGCAGCGTTCAGGTAGTGGAGACCCAGTACTTC	CSVQVVETQYF
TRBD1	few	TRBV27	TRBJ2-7	TGTGCCAGCAGTTCAGGGACAGGTCCAGGCAACGAGCAGTACTTC	CASSSGTGPGNEQYF
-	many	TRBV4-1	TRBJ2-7	TGCGCCAGCAGCCCCCCCGGGACTTATTACGAGCAGTACTTC	CASSPPGTYYEQYF
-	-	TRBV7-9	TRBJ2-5	TGTGCCAGCAGCCCCGGGAGGGGGCCGGGAGAAGAGACCCAGTACTTC	CASSPGRGPGEETQYF
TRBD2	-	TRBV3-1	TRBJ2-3	TGTGCCAGCAGTCCCGGGGGGGCCTCTAGCACAGATACGCAGTATTTT	CASSPGGASSTDTQYF
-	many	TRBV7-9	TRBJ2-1	TGTGCCAGCAGCTTAGCAGTTTGGGGGGCCGGGGGCAATGAGCAGTTCTTC	CASSLAVWGAGGNEQFF
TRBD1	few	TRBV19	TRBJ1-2	TGTGCCAGTAGTACCTGGACAGGGGATAACTATGGCTACACCTTC	CASSTWTGDNYGYTF
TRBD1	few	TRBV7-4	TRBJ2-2	TGTGCCAGCAGTTCAACCCCCCAAACGGCAGGGGGCTACACCGGGGAGCTGTTTTTT	CASSSTPQTAGGYTGELFF
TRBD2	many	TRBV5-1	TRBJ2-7	TGCGCCAGCAGCCACAAGACTAGCGGGACCCACGAGCAGTACTTC	CASSHKTSGTHEQYF
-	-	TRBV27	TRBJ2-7	TGTGCCAGCCGCAGCCTACCGCCATCTTACGAGCAGTACTTC	CASRSLPPSYEQYF
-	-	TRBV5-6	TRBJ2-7	TGTGCCAGCAGCTTTAGAAGTGGCGAGCAGTACTTC	CASSFRSGEQYF
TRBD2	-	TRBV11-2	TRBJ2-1	TGTGCCAGCAGCTTAAGTTATTGGACCGGGACTACGAACAATGAGCAGTTCTTC	CASSLSYWTGTTNNEQFF
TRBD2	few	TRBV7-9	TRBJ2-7	TGTGCCAGCAGCTTTTCTAGCGGGTACGAGCAGTACTTC	CASSFSSGYEQYF
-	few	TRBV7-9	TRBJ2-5	TGTGCCAGCAGCTTAGCGGCAGGGGCGGGCCAAGAGACCCAGTACTTC	CASSLAAGAGQETQYF
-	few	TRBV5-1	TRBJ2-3	TGCGCCAGCAGCCTAACGACAGTAAAAAGCACAGATACGCAGTATTTT	CASSLTTVKSTDTQYF
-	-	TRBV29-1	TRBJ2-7	TGCAGCGTTGAAGTGCTGGGTGGCGAGCAGTACTTC	CSVEVLGGEQYF
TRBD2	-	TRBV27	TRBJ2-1	TGTGCCAGCAGTCGACTAGCGGGAGACTCCTACAATGAGCAGTTCTTC	CASSRLAGDSYNEQFF
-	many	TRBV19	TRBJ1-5	TGTGCCAGTAGTATTCTTGGCCTCGGGGGCAATCAGCCCCAGCATTTT	CASSILGLGGNQPQHF
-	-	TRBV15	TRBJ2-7	TGTGCCACCAGCGCGGACTATGACGAGCAGTACTTC	CATSADYDEQYF
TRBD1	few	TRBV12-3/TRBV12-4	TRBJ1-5	TGTGCCAGCAGTCACATAAAACAGGGGCGAGGGAATCAGCCCCAGCATTTT	CASSHIKQGRGNQPQHF
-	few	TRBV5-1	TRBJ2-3	TGCGCCAGCAGCTTGATTAATCCTAGCACAGATACGCAGTATTTT	CASSLINPSTDTQYF
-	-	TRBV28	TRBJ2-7	TGTGCCAGCAGTTTTGGAGGCCACTCTTACTTC	CASSFGGHSYF
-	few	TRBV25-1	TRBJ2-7	TGTGCCAGCAGTGGTTCGGCAGGGGACTACGAGCAGTACTTC	CASSGSAGDYEQYF